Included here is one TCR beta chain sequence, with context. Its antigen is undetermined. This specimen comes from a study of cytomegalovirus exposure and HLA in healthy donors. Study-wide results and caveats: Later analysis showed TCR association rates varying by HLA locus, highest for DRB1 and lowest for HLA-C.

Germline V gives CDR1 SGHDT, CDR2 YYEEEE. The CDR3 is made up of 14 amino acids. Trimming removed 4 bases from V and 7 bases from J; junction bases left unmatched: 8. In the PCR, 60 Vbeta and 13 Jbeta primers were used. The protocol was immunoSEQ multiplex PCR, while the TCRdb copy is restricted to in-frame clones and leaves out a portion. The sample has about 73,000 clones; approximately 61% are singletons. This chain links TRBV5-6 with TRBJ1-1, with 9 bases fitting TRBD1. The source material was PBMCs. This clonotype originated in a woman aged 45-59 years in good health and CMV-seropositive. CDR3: CASSGGTGWDEAFF. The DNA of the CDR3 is TGTGCCAGCAGCGGGGGGACAGGGTGGGATGAAGCTTTCTTT.